These 11 T cell receptor beta chains came from one sample sequenced in a study of T cells in Graves' hyperthyroidism and ophthalmopathy. Amplified regions were TCR beta CDR3 sequences from RNA transcripts. Researchers ran a first-round RT-PCR on the TCR CDR3 using the HTBI primer set. TCRdb called the multiplex PCR reads again in MiXCR, with one record for every CDR3 protein. Here the sample spans 300,000 or so distinct CDR3 sequences, over 15% being singletons. Sequencing input: blood. The receptors shown here come from a woman aged 55-70 years with Graves' ophthalmopathy.

Many counts were recorded for this clonotype. The J gene is TRBJ2-7, the V gene TRBV3-2. TRBV3-2 is a pseudogene segment. The CDR3 consists of 18 residues. The CDR3 here is CASSPTGWQLFCSYEQYF. The CDR3 DNA sequence: TGTGCCAGCAGCCCAACGGGTTGGCAGCTCTTTTGCTCCTACGAGCAGTACTTC.

This clonotype has a count of ten or more. The gene calls are TRBV7-6 and TRBJ1-1; a weak D match, TRBD1 (5 bases). Per germline, CDR1 SGHVS and CDR2 FNYEAQ. The CDR3 has 16 amino acids. Trimming took 0 bases from V and 1 from J, leaving 12 bases between them. CDR3 in DNA: TGTGCCAGCAGCTTAGCGGGACCGGATAGGAACACTGAAGCTTTCTTT. Translation: CASSLAGPDRNTEAFF.

V usage is TRBV7-9 and J usage is TRBJ2-3, with D perhaps matching TRBD2 (7 bases). The CDR3 loop spans 21 amino acids. The V gene's germline CDR1 is SEHNR and CDR2 FQNEAQ (reference sequence). Trimming took off 2 bases at V and 1 base at J, with 28 bases between the two ends. In DNA form, the CDR3 reads TGTGCCAGCAGCTTATTGCCGGCAGGGGACACCGGGGGAGGGGGCACAGATACGCAGTATTTT. Amino acid sequence: CASSLLPAGDTGGGGTDTQYF.

This clonotype was observed at least ten times. As DNA, the CDR3 is TGTGCCAGCAGTTTACTCGGCAGGGGAAATTCACCCCTCCACTTT. Translated: CASSLLGRGNSPLHF. The J gene is TRBJ1-6, the V gene TRBV12-3 or TRBV12-4, with D perhaps TRBD1 (6 bases). The CDR3 has 15 residues. Trimming took 2 bases from V and 7 from J, leaving 12 bases between them.

In the case of this clonotype: A much larger clonotype is one base distant, so this may be a read error. This rearrangement joins TRBV19 to TRBJ2-1; D is ambiguous. From germline, CDR1 is LNHDA and CDR2 SQIVND (reference sequence). Deletions cut 3 bases from V and 5 bases from J, with 23 bases between. The CDR3 consists of 18 residues. CDR3 in amino acids: CASSIAQFAAPIHNEQFF. The DNA for the CDR3 is TGTGCCAGTAGTATCGCCCAGTTTGCGGCCCCGATCCACAATGAGCAGTTCTTC.

This clonotype was recorded a few times. The CDR3 loop reads CASKKLAGGPVETQYF. The CDR3 nucleotides read TGTGCCAGCAAGAAACTAGCGGGAGGGCCCGTAGAGACCCAGTACTTC. The V and J genes are TRBV6-1 and TRBJ2-5, with 13 bases that match TRBD2. The CDR3 runs to 16 residues. Trimming removed 7 bases from V and 4 bases from J; junction bases left unmatched: 9. CDR1 MNHNS and CDR2 SASEGT come from the germline V gene.

This clonotype occurred many times. The chain links TRBV20-1 to TRBJ1-2; 11 bases align to TRBD1. CDR1 DFQATT and CDR2 SNEGSKA come from the germline V gene (reference sequence). The J segment lost 4 bases and the V segment lost 0 bases, leaving 10 bases of the junction unmatched. CDR3 length equals 17 residues. CDR3 sequence (DNA): TGCAGTGCTAGAGATCCCGGACAGGGGGCACGCGGCTATGGCTACACCTTC. Residues: CSARDPGQGARGYGYTF.

There are many counts of this clonotype. V is TRBV5-1 and J is TRBJ2-7, with 10 nucleotides matching TRBD2. This CDR3 has 18 amino acids. Germline assignment: CDR1 SGHRS and CDR2 YFSETQ. V lost 2 bases, J lost 0 bases, and 11 bases stayed unmatched. The CDR3 DNA reads as TGCGCCAGCAGCTTCGGGACTAGCGTCTACCAACTCTCCTACGAGCAGTACTTC. Translating gives CASSFGTSVYQLSYEQYF.

In this sample, this clonotype turned up many times. V and J are TRBV2 and TRBJ1-1; tentatively, D is TRBD1 (5 bases). Trimming took 4 bases from V and 0 from J, leaving 18 bases between them. The CDR3 is 17 residues long. Germline CDR1 SNHLY, CDR2 FYNNEI. DNA for the CDR3: TGTGCCAGCAGTGGGGAATTAAGGAGGGGAATGAACACTGAAGCTTTCTTT. Its protein is CASSGELRRGMNTEAFF.

This clonotype was detected ten times or more. The chain links TRBV12-3 or TRBV12-4 to TRBJ2-5; D is unclear. This CDR3 has 14 amino acids. Trimming took off 1 base at V and 4 bases at J, with 10 bases between the two ends. Written as DNA, the CDR3 is TGTGCCAGCAGTTTAGTGGGCGGTCGAGAGACCCAGTACTTC. Amino acid sequence: CASSLVGGRETQYF.

This clonotype came up many times. The chain has TRBV7-8 and TRBJ1-1; 7 nucleotides line up with TRBD1. Germline CDR1 reads SGHVS; CDR2 reads FQNEAQ. CDR3 length equals 16 residues. V gave up 5 bases and J gave up 4 bases; unmatched junction bases: 13. CDR3 DNA sequence: TGTGCCAGCAGCCCAATAAAGGACAGGATGGGCACTGAAGCTTTCTTT. It codes for CASSPIKDRMGTEAFF.